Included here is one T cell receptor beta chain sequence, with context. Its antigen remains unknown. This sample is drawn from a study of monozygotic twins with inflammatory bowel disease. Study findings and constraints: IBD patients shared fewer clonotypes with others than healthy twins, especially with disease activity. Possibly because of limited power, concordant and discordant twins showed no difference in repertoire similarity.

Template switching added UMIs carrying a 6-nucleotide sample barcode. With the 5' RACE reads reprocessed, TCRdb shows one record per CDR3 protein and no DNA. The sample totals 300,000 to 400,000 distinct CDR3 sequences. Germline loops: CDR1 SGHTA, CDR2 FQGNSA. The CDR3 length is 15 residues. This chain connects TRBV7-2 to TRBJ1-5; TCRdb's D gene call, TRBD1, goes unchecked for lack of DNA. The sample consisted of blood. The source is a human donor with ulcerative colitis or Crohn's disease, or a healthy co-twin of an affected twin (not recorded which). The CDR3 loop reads CASSLANRDNQPQHF.